This T cell receptor (beta chain) was identified in a study of cytomegalovirus exposure and HLA in healthy donors. General study results and limits: Altogether, some 170 TCR beta chains were recorded as cytomegalovirus-associated.

A multiplex PCR was run with 60 Vbeta primers and 13 Jbeta primers. TCRdb's table, derived via immunoSEQ multiplex PCR, lists solely in-frame clones and lacks some. Of about 170,000 clones listed, about three quarters were seen once; the top ten hold about 1.4%. Trimming took 8 bases from V and 5 from J; bases not matched to a gene: 4. Germline lookup yields CDR1 MNHNY and CDR2 SVGAGI (reference sequence). The CDR3 spans 12 residues. A note on this clone: Its specificity is not known.

This receptor was identified in a girl aged 10 to 17 in good health and CMV-seronegative. The rearrangement links TRBV6-6 to TRBJ2-5, with 8 bases fitting TRBD1. The sequencing sample was made of PBMCs. The CDR3 spells CASQGQAETQYF. CDR3 in DNA: TGTGCCAGCCAGGGACAGGCGGAGACCCAGTACTTC.